One sample yielded the 27 T cell receptor beta chains listed below, sequenced in a study of early T cells in non-severe SARS-CoV-2 infection. TCRdb reprocessed the 5' RACE reads via MiXCR and lists one record per CDR3 protein. Of about 26,000 distinct CDR3 sequences detected, 5.3% appear once; the ten largest clones hold 4% to 5.5%. The specimen was whole blood. These receptors were obtained from an adult who was a healthcare worker with PCR-confirmed SARS-CoV-2 infection or an uninfected control (not recorded which).

This clonotype was seen ten or more times. This rearrangement joins TRBV20-1 to TRBJ2-5; the D gene could be TRBD1 or TRBD2 (5 bases each). The CDR3 spans 16 residues. V was cut by 5 bases and J by 0 bases, with 19 bases left in between. Germline CDR1 reads DFQATT; CDR2 reads SNEGSKA (reference sequence). CDR3 loop: CSAQPQTPGHQETQYF. The CDR3 DNA is TGCAGTGCTCAGCCGCAAACTCCGGGACACCAAGAGACCCAGTACTTC.

This clonotype was seen many times. V is TRBV7-7 and J is TRBJ2-1, with 11 positions matching TRBD2. Germline CDR1 SSHAT, CDR2 FNYEAQ (reference sequence). J gave up 5 bases and V 1 base, and 4 bases lay outside the gene matches. This CDR3 region has 16 residues. CDR3 region: CASSLGGLADNNEQFF. The CDR3, as DNA: TGTGCCAGCAGCTTAGGGGGACTAGCGGACAACAATGAGCAGTTCTTC.

This clonotype was counted many times. The chain links TRBV11-2 to TRBJ2-1, with 7 bases that match TRBD2. J was trimmed by 7 bases and V by 6 bases; bases with no gene match: 3. The CDR3 totals 12 residues. Germline loops: CDR1 SGHAT, CDR2 FQNNGV. CDR3 amino acids: CASRRTSNEQFF. Here the CDR3 DNA reads TGTGCCAGCAGACGGACTAGTAATGAGCAGTTCTTC.

The chain links TRBV5-8 to TRBJ2-1; D unresolved. CDR1 and CDR2 from the germline V gene are SGHTS and YDEGEE. V was cut by 0 bases and J by 6 bases, with 7 bases left in between. The CDR3 loop spans 13 amino acids. CDR3 sequence (DNA): TGTGCCAGCAGCTTGGGAGCTACCAATGAGCAGTTCTTC. This codes for CASSLGATNEQFF.

In regard to this clonotype: This may come from a read error, since a much larger clone is one base off. This chain links TRBV5-8 with TRBJ2-3; D not resolved. The CDR3 has 12 residues. V was trimmed by 4 bases and J by 14 bases, leaving 17 bases between them. Germline CDR1 is SGHTS and CDR2 is YDEGEE. The CDR3 DNA follows: TGTGCCAGCAGCGAATGTTCCTCATACCCGTATTTT. Residues: CASSECSSYPYF.

This clonotype showed up many times. The CDR3 region has the DNA TGTGCCAGCAGAGGACTAGCGGGATCTGGAGATACGCAGTATTTT. This gives the protein CASRGLAGSGDTQYF. The chain carries TRBV28 and TRBJ2-3; 12 bases fit TRBD2. From germline, CDR1 is MDHEN and CDR2 SYDVKM. V shed 6 bases, J shed 5 bases, and the junction held 6 bases outside the gene matches. This CDR3 contains 15 residues.

This clonotype has only a few counts. This chain joins TRBV19 and TRBJ2-1; 7 bases agree with TRBD2. The length of the CDR3 is 14 residues. Germline V gene data show CDR1 as LNHDA and CDR2 as SQIVND (reference sequence). Losses at the gene ends were 5 bases for V and 7 bases for J; bases not matched to a gene: 8. The DNA of the CDR3 is TGTGCCAGTAGTGTGGCTAGCGGTCCTAATGAGCAGTTCTTC. The encoded protein is CASSVASGPNEQFF.

Judged by abundance, this clonotype is medium-sized. V is TRBV4-3 and J is TRBJ2-3; 10 bases are a match to TRBD2. CDR3 length: 18 residues. CDR1 and CDR2 from the germline V gene are LGHNA and YSLEER. J lost 0 bases, V lost 0 bases, and 6 bases had no gene match. CDR3 DNA sequence: TGCGCCAGCAGCCAAGAATTCCCGACTAGCGGGAGCACAGATACGCAGTATTTT. This sequence encodes CASSQEFPTSGSTDTQYF.

Ten or more counts support this clonotype. This chain joins TRBV5-6 and TRBJ1-1; perhaps TRBD1 as D (5 bases). With 2 bases removed from V and 1 base from J, the gap between germline ends came to 21 bases. Germline lookup yields CDR1 SGHDT and CDR2 YYEEEE. The CDR3 covers 18 residues. The CDR3 region has the DNA TGTGCCAGCAGCTTCTTTCTTGGGGGTCGGCTCAAGAACACTGAAGCTTTCTTT. Its protein product is CASSFFLGGRLKNTEAFF.

Judged by abundance, this clonotype is medium-sized. V and J are TRBV6-5 and TRBJ2-7; 9 nucleotides line up with TRBD2. With 2 bases clipped from V and 3 bases from J, the junction kept 5 bases outside the gene matches. The CDR3 consists of 15 residues. CDR1 and CDR2 from the germline V gene are MNHEY and SVGAGI. The DNA of the CDR3 is TGTGCCAGCAGTTACCGGCGGGAGGGCCGCTACGAGCAGTACTTC. This codes for CASSYRREGRYEQYF.

This clonotype has a count of ten or more. The chain employs TRBV20-1 and TRBJ2-1; D is unresolved. There are 16 residues in the CDR3. Between the trimmed V and J ends, which lost 0 bases and 5 bases, there was a span of 17 bases. Germline values: CDR1 DFQATT, CDR2 SNEGSKA (reference sequence). This CDR3 reads CSARDPARTYDNEQFF. CDR3 sequence (DNA): TGCAGTGCTAGAGATCCCGCGCGAACCTATGACAATGAGCAGTTCTTC.

Sample share makes this clonotype medium-sized (0.01 to 0.1%). V usage is TRBV15 and J usage is TRBJ2-5; 9 positions agree with TRBD2. The ends lost 4 bases at V and 5 bases at J; junction bases unmatched: 5. Germline V gives CDR1 LNHNV, CDR2 YYDKDF (reference sequence). The CDR3 covers 14 residues. CDR3 in amino acids: CATSIPGLAETQYF. The CDR3 DNA reads TGTGCCACCAGCATACCGGGACTAGCTGAGACCCAGTACTTC.

This clonotype was seen ten or more times. This chain links TRBV12-3 or TRBV12-4 with TRBJ1-1; a weak D match, TRBD1 (5 bases). This CDR3 is 16 amino acids long. Trimming took off 3 bases at V and 1 base at J, with 15 bases between the two ends. The DNA of the CDR3 is TGTGCCAGCAGTTTTTCCCAGGCGGGGGGGAACACTGAAGCTTTCTTT. This translates into CASSFSQAGGNTEAFF.

The rearrangement links TRBV6-5 to TRBJ2-1; 7 bases fit TRBD2. Trimming cost V 7 bases and J 9 bases; bases outside gene matches: 3. The CDR3 totals 11 residues. Germline-derived CDR1 and CDR2 are MNHEY and SVGAGI. CDR3 sequence reads: CASTSSGEQFF. For the CDR3, the DNA is TGTGCCAGCACCTCTAGCGGTGAGCAGTTCTTC.

This clonotype occurred many times. The gene calls are TRBV19 and TRBJ2-2; D possibly corresponds to TRBD2 (6 bases). This CDR3 is built from 14 residues. CDR1 and CDR2 (germline): LNHDA, SQIVND (reference sequence). V was shortened by 5 bases and J by 3 bases, with 10 bases between the two germline ends. Here the CDR3 DNA reads TGTGCCAGTAGTGGCGGGATGGACACCGGGGAGCTGTTTTTT. Translating gives CASSGGMDTGELFF.

This clonotype occurred many times. The chain combines TRBV10-3 with TRBJ2-5; no definite D call. CDR3 length: 14 residues. Per germline, CDR1 ENHRY and CDR2 SYGVKD. With 4 bases removed from V and 1 base from J, the gap between germline ends came to 10 bases. CDR3 bases: TGTGCCATCAGTGGCACGGCAGTCCAAGAGACCCAGTACTTC. Translated, it gives CAISGTAVQETQYF.

Many counts were recorded for this clonotype. The junction departs from germline at one end; a sequencing error may be responsible. The chain has TRBV20-1 and TRBJ2-7, with a tentative D call TRBD1 (6 bases). The germline V gene has CDR1 DFQATT and CDR2 SNEGSKA (reference sequence). CDR3 length equals 15 residues. The CDR3 DNA reads as TGCAGTGCTACAAGTTCCACGGACAGCTATGATTTGCCTAGATTC. Translating gives CSATSSTDSYDLPRF.

This sequence joins TRBV7-3 and TRBJ1-3; 9 nucleotides line up with TRBD1. The CDR3 contains 16 residues. Looked up from germline, CDR1 is SGHTA and CDR2 is FQGTGA. V shed 0 bases and J 4 bases; nucleotides not matched to a gene: 4. The CDR3, as DNA: TGTGCCAGCAGCTTAACAACCGGGACAGGGGGAAACACCATATATTTT. The encoded protein is CASSLTTGTGGNTIYF.

The chain has TRBV29-1 and TRBJ1-2; perhaps TRBD1 as D (6 bases). V gave up 5 bases and J gave up 10 bases, with 17 bases separating them. Germline values: CDR1 SQVTM, CDR2 ANQGSEA. This CDR3 comprises 12 residues. The chain's CDR3 is CSVYRDTSAYTF. The CDR3 DNA sequence: TGCAGCGTTTATCGGGACACCTCTGCCTACACCTTC.

The table lists this clonotype with many counts. This chain uses TRBV28 with TRBJ2-1; 10 nucleotides align to TRBD1. The CDR3 has 16 amino acids. Germline V gives CDR1 MDHEN, CDR2 SYDVKM. The V segment lost 1 base and the J segment 7 bases; nucleotides outside the gene matches: 7. The CDR3, as DNA: TGTGCCAGCAGTTTATCCGGGACAGGGGCTCGGAATGAGCAGTTCTTC. The encoded protein is CASSLSGTGARNEQFF. The full variable domain, in which reference TRBV28 and TRBJ2-1 provide the parts outside the CDR3, is DVKVTQSSRYLVKRTGEKVFLECVQDMDHENMFWYRQDPGLGLRLIYFSYDVKMKEKGDIPEGYSVSREKKERFSLILESASTNQTSMYLCASSLSGTGARNEQFFGPGTRLTVL.

The sample holds many counts of this clonotype. V gene TRBV28 combines with J gene TRBJ2-3; 8 bases are a match to TRBD1. The V gene's germline CDR1 is MDHEN and CDR2 SYDVKM. Trimming removed 5 bases from V and 0 bases from J; junction bases left unmatched: 4. This CDR3 region has 15 residues. The CDR3 loop reads CASSGQGLSTDTQYF. CDR3 nucleotides: TGTGCCAGCAGTGGACAGGGATTAAGCACAGATACGCAGTATTTT.

This clonotype has a single count. With a much larger clone just one base away, this may be a read error. The chain links TRBV7-6 to TRBJ2-1; D is possibly TRBD1 (5 bases). There are 14 residues in the CDR3. The V end lost 8 bases, the J end lost 3 bases, and 14 bases lay between the germline ends. Germline CDR1 SGHVS, CDR2 FNYEAQ. The CDR3 coding sequence is TGTGCCAGCCGCTCCCTAGGGGACTACAATGAGCAGTTCTTC. Protein: CASRSLGDYNEQFF.

This clonotype occurred many times. This chain connects TRBV7-2 to TRBJ2-3, with D hard to call. In germline, CDR1 is SGHTA, CDR2 FQGNSA. Trimming pared 2 bases from V and 7 bases from J, leaving 13 bases between. The CDR3 sequence is 14 residues long. CDR3 region: CASSLPVPRNTQYF. The CDR3 DNA is TGTGCCAGCAGCTTACCGGTGCCGAGGAATACGCAGTATTTT. The whole variable domain, remainder taken from reference TRBV7-2 and TRBJ2-3, is GAGVSQSPSNKVTEKGKDVELRCDPISGHTALYWYRQSLGQGLEFLIYFQGNSAPDKSGLPSDRFSAERTGGSVSTLTIQRTQQEDSAVYLCASSLPVPRNTQYFGPGTRLTVL.

Many counts were recorded for this clonotype. The V call is TRBV19, the J call TRBJ2-1, with 10 nucleotides matching TRBD2. CDR1 LNHDA and CDR2 SQIVND come from the germline V gene (reference sequence). Germline trimming cut 4 bases from V and 4 bases from J; bases unmatched to any gene: 10. The CDR3 contains 17 residues. CDR3 region: CASSNGLAGVIYNEQFF. The DNA for the CDR3 is TGTGCCAGTAGTAACGGTCTAGCGGGAGTAATTTACAATGAGCAGTTCTTC.

The CDR3 is CASRAGLAKNIQYF. The CDR3 DNA sequence: TGTGCCAGCAGAGCGGGACTAGCCAAAAACATTCAGTACTTC. V gene TRBV2 combines with J gene TRBJ2-4, with 7 nucleotides matching TRBD2. Germline V gene sequence: CDR1 SNHLY, CDR2 FYNNEI. V shed 6 bases and J 0 bases; nucleotides not matched to a gene: 2. This CDR3 spans 14 amino acids.

The table lists this clonotype with many counts. The V gene is TRBV7-9, the J gene TRBJ2-7; 8 bases align to TRBD1. Germline assignment: CDR1 SEHNR and CDR2 FQNEAQ (reference sequence). CDR3 length equals 13 residues. Trimming removed 4 bases from V and 1 base from J; junction bases left unmatched: 0. The DNA of the CDR3 is TGTGCCAGCAGCTGGGACAGGTCCTACGAGCAGTACTTC. It yields the protein CASSWDRSYEQYF.

This clonotype has a count of ten or more. V is TRBV19 and J is TRBJ2-1; 11 nucleotides agree with TRBD2. CDR3 length: 15 amino acids. Germline V gives CDR1 LNHDA, CDR2 SQIVND (reference sequence). Losses at the gene ends were 7 bases for V and 10 bases for J; bases not matched to a gene: 12. For the CDR3, the DNA is TGTGCCAGTATGACTCTAGCGGGAGGCTTTGGAGAGCAGTTCTTC. It translates to CASMTLAGGFGEQFF.